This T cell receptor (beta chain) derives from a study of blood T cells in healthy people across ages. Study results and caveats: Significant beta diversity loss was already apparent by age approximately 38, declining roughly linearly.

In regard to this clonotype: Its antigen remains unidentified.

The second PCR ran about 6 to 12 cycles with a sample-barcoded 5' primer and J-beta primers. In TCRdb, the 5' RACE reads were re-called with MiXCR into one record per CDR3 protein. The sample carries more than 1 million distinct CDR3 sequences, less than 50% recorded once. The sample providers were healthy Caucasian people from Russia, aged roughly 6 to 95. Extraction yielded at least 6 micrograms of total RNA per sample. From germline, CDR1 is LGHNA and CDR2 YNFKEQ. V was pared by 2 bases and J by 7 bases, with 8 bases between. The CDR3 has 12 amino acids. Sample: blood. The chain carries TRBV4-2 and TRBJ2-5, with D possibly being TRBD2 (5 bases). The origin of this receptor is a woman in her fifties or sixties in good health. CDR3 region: CASSQLGGTQYF. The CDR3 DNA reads TGTGCCAGCAGCCAACTTGGAGGGACCCAGTACTTC.